This TCR beta chain stems from a study of Ad26.COV2.S vaccination and SARS-CoV-2 variants. In the study overall: Of the COV1001 trial arms, the Ad26.COV2.S arm included the donor.

Using immunoSEQ multiplex PCR, the repertoire was profiled, and TCRdb retains in-frame clones only, with some absent. Here the sample spans under 550,000 clones, around 89% being singletons. Treatment described: over 15 received Ad26.COV2.S at low or high dose, single or two shots; five or six received placebo; per-sample allocation not given. The investigators took samples on day 63 after the first vaccine or placebo injection. It was an adult aged 18-55 years in Boston who was the donor. Looked up from germline, CDR1 is MDHEN and CDR2 is SYDVKM. Between the trimmed V and J ends, which lost 7 bases and 6 bases, there was a span of 10 bases. CDR3 length equals 13 residues.

The J gene is TRBJ1-6, the V gene TRBV28, with a weak D call TRBD1 (6 bases). The source was peripheral blood, collected in a trial of Ad26.COV2.S vaccine versus placebo. This receptor was taken from a person aged 18-60 years who received the Ad26.COV2.S COVID-19 vaccine or a placebo. The chain's CDR3 is CASKEGGNSPLHF. In nucleotides, the CDR3 is TGTGCCAGCAAGGAAGGGGGTAATTCACCCCTCCACTTT.